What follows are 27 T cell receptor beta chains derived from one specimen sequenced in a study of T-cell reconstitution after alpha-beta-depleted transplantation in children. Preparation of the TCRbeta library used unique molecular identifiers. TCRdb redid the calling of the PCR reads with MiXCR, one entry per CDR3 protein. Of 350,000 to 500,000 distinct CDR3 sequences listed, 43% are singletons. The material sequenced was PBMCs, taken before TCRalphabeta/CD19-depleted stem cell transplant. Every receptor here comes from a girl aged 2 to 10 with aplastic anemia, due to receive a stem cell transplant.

CDR3 region: CASSLGGLAGTDTQYF. The CDR3 DNA reads TGCGCCAGCAGCTTGGGGGGACTAGCCGGCACAGATACGCAGTATTTT. This sequence joins TRBV5-1 and TRBJ2-3; 9 nucleotides line up with TRBD2. V dropped 0 bases and J dropped 1; count of bases not matched to a gene: 3. This CDR3 spans 16 amino acids. Germline V lookup: CDR1 SGHRS, CDR2 YFSETQ.

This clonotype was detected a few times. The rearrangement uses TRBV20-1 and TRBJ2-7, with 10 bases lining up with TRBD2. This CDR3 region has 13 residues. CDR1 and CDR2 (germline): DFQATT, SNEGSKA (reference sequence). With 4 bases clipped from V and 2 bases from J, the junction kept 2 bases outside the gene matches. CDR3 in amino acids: CSANSGRTYEQYF. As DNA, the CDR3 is TGCAGTGCTAATAGCGGGAGGACCTACGAGCAGTACTTC.

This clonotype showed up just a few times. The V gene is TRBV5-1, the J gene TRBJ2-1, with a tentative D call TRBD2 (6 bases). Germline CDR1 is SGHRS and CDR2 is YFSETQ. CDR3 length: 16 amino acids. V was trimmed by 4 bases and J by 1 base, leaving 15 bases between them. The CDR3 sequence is CASSQSGTYSYNEQFF. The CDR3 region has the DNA TGCGCCAGCAGCCAATCCGGGACTTATTCCTACAATGAGCAGTTCTTC.

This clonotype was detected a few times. CDR3 sequence: CSARDGLAGGTYEQYF. The CDR3 DNA follows: TGCAGTGCTAGAGATGGACTAGCGGGAGGAACGTACGAGCAGTACTTC. The V gene is TRBV20-1, the J gene TRBJ2-7; 14 bases agree with TRBD2. V was pared by 0 bases and J by 4 bases, with 5 bases of the junction left unmatched. The CDR3 loop spans 16 amino acids. Germline V gives CDR1 DFQATT, CDR2 SNEGSKA (reference sequence).

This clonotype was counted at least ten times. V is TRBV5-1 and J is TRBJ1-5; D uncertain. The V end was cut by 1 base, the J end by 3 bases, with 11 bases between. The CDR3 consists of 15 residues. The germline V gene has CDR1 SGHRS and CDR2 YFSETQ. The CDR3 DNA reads TGCGCCAGCAGCTTGAATGGCGCAGTCAATCAGCCCCAGCATTTT. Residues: CASSLNGAVNQPQHF.

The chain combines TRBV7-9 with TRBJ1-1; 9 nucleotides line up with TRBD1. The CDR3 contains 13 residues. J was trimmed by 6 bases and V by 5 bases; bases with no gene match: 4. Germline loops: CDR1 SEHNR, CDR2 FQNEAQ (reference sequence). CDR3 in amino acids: CASSDRQGAEAFF. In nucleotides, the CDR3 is TGTGCCAGCAGCGATCGACAGGGGGCTGAAGCTTTCTTT.

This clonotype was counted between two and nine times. The CDR3 DNA reads as TGCGCCAGCAGCTTGGTTGCAGGGGGGGACGAGACCCAGTACTTC. Translating gives CASSLVAGGDETQYF. V gene TRBV5-1 combines with J gene TRBJ2-5, with D perhaps being TRBD1 or TRBD2 (7 bases each). CDR3 length: 15 amino acids. Germline V gene lookup returns CDR1 SGHRS and CDR2 YFSETQ. V was clipped by 0 bases and J by 5 bases, with 14 bases between them.

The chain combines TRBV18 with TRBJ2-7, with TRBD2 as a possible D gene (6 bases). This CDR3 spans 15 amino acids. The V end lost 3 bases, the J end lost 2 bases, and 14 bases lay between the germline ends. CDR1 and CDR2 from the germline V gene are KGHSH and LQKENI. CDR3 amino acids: CASSPRDWQTYEQYF. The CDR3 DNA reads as TGTGCCAGCTCACCCCGGGACTGGCAAACCTACGAGCAGTACTTC.

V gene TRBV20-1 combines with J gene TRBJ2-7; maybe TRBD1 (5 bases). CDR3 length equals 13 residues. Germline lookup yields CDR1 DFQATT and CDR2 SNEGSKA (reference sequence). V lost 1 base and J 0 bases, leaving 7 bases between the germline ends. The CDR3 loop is CSARGQSSYEQYF. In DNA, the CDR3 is TGCAGTGCTAGAGGACAGAGCTCCTACGAGCAGTACTTC.

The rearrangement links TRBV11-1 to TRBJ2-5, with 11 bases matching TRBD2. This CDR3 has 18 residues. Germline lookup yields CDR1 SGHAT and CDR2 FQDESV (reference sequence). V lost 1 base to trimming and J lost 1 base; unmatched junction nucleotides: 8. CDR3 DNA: TGTGCCAGCAGCTTAGACGGGACTAGCGGATCTTTCCAAGAGACCCAGTACTTC. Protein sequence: CASSLDGTSGSFQETQYF.

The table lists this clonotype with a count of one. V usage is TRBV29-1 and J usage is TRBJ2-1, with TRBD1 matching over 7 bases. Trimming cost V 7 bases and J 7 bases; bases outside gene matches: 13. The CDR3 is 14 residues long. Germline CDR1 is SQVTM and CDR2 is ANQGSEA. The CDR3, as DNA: TGCAGCGCTGCAAAGGGGGCCCGAGGGAATGAGCAGTTCTTC. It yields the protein CSAAKGARGNEQFF.

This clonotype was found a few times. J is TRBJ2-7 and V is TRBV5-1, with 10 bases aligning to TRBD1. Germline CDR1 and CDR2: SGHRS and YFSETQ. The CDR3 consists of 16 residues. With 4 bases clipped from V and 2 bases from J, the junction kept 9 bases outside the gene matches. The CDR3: CASSTLTGGEPYEQYF. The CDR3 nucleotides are TGCGCCAGCAGCACCCTGACAGGGGGCGAACCCTACGAGCAGTACTTC.

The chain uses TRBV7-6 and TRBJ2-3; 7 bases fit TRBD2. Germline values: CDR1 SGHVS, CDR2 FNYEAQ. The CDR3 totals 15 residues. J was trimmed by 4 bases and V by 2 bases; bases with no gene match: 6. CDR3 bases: TGTGCCAGCAGCTTAAACGGGGGGTGGCCAGATACGCAGTATTTT. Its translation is CASSLNGGWPDTQYF.

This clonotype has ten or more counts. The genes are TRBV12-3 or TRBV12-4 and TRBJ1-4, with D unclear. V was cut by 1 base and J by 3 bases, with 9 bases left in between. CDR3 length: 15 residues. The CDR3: CASSLEPRANEKLFF. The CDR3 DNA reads TGTGCCAGCAGTTTAGAACCGAGGGCTAATGAAAAACTGTTTTTT.

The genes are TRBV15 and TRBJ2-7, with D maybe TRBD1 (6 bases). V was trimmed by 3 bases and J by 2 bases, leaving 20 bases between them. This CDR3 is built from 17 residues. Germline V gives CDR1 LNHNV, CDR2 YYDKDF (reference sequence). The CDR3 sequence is CATSRDTPDRLTYEQYF. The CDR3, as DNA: TGTGCCACCAGCAGGGACACTCCCGACAGGCTCACCTACGAGCAGTACTTC.

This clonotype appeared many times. CDR3 nucleotide sequence: TGTGCCACCAGTGATAAGGGATCACCTAACTACAATGAGCAGTTCTTC. Protein sequence: CATSDKGSPNYNEQFF. The chain employs TRBV24-1 and TRBJ2-1, with D hard to call. CDR3 length equals 16 residues. Trimming left V 3 bases short and J 3 bases short, with 14 bases between. In germline, CDR1 is KGHDR, CDR2 SFDVKD.

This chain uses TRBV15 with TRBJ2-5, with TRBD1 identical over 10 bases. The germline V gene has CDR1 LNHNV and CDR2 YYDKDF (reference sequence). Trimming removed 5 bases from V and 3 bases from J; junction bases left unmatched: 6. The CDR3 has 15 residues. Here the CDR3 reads CATSDGGTGEETQYF. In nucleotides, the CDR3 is TGTGCCACCAGCGACGGGGGGACAGGGGAAGAGACCCAGTACTTC.

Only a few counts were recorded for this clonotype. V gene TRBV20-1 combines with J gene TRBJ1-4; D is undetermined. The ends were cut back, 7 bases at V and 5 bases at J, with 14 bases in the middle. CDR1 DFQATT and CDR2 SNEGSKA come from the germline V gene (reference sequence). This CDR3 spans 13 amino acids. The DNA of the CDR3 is TGCAGTGGGGTTGGCAGGTGGAATGAAAAACTGTTTTTT. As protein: CSGVGRWNEKLFF.

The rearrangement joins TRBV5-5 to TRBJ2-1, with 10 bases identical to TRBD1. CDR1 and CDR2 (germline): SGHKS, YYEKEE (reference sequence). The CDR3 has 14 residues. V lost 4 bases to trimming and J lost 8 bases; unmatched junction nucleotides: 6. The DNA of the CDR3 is TGTGCCAGCAGCCTGGGACAGGGGCTCGATGAGCAGTTCTTC. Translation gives CASSLGQGLDEQFF.

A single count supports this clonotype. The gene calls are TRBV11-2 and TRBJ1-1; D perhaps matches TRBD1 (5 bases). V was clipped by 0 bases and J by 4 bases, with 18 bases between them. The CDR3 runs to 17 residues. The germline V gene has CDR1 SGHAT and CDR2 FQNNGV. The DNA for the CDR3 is TGTGCCAGCAGCTTAGAGTTGGTGGGCCGGGGGGGCACTGAAGCTTTCTTT. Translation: CASSLELVGRGGTEAFF.

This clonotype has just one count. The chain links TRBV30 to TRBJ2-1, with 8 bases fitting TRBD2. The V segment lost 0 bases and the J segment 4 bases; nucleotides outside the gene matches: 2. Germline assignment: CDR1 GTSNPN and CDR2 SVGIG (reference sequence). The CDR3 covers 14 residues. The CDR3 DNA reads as TGTGCCTGGAGTGTACTAGCGGAATACAATGAGCAGTTCTTC. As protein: CAWSVLAEYNEQFF.

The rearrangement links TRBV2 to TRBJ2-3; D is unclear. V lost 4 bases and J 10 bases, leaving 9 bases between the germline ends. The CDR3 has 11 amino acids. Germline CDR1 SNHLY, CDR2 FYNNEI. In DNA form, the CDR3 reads TGTGCCAGCAGTGTGGTAGCCTCGCAGTATTTT. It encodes CASSVVASQYF.

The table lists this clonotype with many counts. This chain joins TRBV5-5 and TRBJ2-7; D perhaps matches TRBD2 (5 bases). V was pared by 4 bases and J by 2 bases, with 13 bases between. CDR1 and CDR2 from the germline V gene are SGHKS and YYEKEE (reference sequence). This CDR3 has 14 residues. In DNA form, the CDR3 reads TGTGCCAGCAGCCTCGTACCGGGGACCTACGAGCAGTACTTC. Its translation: CASSLVPGTYEQYF.

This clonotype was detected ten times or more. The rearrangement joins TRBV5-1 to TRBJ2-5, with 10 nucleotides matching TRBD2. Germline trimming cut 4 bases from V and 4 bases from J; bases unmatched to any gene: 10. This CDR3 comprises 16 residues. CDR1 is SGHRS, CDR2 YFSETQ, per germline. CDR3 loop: CASSPLTSGLAETQYF. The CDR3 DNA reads TGCGCCAGCAGCCCGCTGACTAGCGGGTTAGCAGAGACCCAGTACTTC. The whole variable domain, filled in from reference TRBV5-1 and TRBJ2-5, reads KAGVTQTPRYLIKTRGQQVTLSCSPISGHRSVSWYQQTPGQGLQFLFEYFSETQRNKGNFPGRFSGRQFSNSRSEMNVSTLELGDSALYLCASSPLTSGLAETQYFGPGTRLLVL.

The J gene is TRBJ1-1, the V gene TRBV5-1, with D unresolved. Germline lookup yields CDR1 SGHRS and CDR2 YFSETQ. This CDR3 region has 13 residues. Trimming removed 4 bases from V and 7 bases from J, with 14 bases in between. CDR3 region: CASSTYPGSEAFF. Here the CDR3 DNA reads TGCGCCAGCAGCACCTACCCAGGCAGTGAAGCTTTCTTT.

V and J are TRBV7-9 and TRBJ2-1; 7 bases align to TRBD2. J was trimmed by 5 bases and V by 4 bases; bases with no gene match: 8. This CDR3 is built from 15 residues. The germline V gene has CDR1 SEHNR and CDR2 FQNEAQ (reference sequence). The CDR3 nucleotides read TGTGCCAGCAGCTCTGTGAGCGGGAAAAACAATGAGCAGTTCTTC. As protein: CASSSVSGKNNEQFF.

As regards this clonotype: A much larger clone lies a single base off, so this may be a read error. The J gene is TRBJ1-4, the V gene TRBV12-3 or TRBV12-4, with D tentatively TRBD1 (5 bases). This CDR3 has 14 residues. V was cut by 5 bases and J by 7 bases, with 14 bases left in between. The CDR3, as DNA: TGTGCCAGCAGTCCCGGGGCCTCTATTGAAAAACTGTTTTTT. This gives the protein CASSPGASIEKLFF.